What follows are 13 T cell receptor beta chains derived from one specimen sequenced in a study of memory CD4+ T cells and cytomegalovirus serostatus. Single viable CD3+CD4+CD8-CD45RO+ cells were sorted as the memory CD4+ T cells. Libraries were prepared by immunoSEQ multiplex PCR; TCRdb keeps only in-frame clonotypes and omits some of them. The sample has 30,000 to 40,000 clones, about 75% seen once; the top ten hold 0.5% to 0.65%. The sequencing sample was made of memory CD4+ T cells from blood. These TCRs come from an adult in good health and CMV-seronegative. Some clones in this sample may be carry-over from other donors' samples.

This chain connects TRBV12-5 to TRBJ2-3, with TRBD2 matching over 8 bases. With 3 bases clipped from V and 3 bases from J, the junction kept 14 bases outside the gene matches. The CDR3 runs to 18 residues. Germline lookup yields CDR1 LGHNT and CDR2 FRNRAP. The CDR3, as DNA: TGTGCTAGTGGTTTCCCCAACCGGCGCGGGGGGTGGACAGATACGCAGTATTTT. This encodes CASGFPNRRGGWTDTQYF.

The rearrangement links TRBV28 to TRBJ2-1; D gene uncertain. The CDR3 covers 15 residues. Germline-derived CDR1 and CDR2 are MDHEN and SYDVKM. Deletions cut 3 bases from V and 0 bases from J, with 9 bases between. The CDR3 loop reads CASSFHYSSYNEQFF. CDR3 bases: TGTGCCAGCAGTTTTCATTATAGCTCCTACAATGAGCAGTTCTTC.

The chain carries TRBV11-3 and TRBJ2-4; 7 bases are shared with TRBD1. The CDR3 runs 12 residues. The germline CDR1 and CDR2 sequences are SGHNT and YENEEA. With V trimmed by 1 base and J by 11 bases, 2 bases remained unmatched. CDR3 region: CASSLGDRVQYF. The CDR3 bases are TGTGCCAGCAGCTTAGGTGACAGGGTTCAGTACTTC.

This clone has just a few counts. The CDR3 here is CASSLMLGAGNEQFF. As DNA, the CDR3 is TGTGCCAGCAGCTTAATGCTGGGGGCGGGCAATGAGCAGTTCTTC. This chain links TRBV7-3 with TRBJ2-1; a weak D match, TRBD1 (6 bases). The CDR3 runs to 15 residues. CDR1 and CDR2 from the germline V gene are SGHTA and FQGTGA. The V end was cut by 1 base, the J end by 6 bases, with 13 bases between.

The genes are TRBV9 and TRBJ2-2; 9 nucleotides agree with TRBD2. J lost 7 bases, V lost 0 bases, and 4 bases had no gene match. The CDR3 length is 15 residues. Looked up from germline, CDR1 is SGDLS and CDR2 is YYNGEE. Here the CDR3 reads CASSVGLAGSGELFF. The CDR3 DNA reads TGTGCCAGCAGCGTAGGGCTAGCGGGAAGCGGGGAGCTGTTTTTT.

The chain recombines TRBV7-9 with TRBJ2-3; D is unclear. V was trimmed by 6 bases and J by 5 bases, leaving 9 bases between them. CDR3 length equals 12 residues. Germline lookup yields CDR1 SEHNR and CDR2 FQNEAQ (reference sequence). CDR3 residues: CASSRPRDTQYF. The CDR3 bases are TGTGCCAGCAGTCGCCCGAGAGATACGCAGTATTTT.

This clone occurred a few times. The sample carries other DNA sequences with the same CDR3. CDR3 protein: CASNRGQGNEKLFF. Written as DNA, the CDR3 is TGTGCCAGTAACAGGGGGCAGGGGAATGAAAAACTGTTTTTT. The chain joins TRBV19 to TRBJ1-4; 9 positions match TRBD1. This CDR3 is 14 amino acids long. V gave up 7 bases and J gave up 5 bases; unmatched junction bases: 5. Germline CDR1 reads LNHDA; CDR2 reads SQIVND (reference sequence).

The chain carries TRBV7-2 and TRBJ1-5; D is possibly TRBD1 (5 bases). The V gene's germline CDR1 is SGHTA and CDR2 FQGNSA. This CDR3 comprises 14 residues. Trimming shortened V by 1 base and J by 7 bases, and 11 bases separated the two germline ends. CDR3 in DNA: TGTGCCAGCAGCTTAGGGGGACGAGGGCAGCCCCAGCATTTT. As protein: CASSLGGRGQPQHF.

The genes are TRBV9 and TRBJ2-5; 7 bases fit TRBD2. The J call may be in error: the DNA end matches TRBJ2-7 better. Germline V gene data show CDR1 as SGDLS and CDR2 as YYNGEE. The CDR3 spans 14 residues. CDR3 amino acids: CASSLGGGPGEQYF. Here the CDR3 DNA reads TGTGCCAGCAGCCTGGGGGGAGGGCCTGGCGAGCAGTACTTC.

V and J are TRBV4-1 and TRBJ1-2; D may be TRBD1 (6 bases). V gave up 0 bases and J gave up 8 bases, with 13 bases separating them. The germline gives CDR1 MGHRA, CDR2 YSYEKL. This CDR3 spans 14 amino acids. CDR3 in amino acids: CASSQDARGYGYTF. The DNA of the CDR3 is TGCGCCAGCAGCCAAGATGCCAGGGGATACGGCTACACCTTC.

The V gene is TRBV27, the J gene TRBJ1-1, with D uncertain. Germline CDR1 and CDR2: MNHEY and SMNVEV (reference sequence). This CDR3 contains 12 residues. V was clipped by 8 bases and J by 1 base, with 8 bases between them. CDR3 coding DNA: TGTGCCAGCGGGGAAGGGAACACTGAAGCTTTCTTT. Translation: CASGEGNTEAFF.

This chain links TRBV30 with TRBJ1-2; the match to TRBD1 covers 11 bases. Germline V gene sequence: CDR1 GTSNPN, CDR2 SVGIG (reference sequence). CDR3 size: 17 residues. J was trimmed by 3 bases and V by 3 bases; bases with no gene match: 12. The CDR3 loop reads CAWRERRDRGGDYGYTF. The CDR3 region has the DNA TGTGCCTGGAGAGAACGCCGGGACAGGGGGGGCGACTATGGCTACACCTTC.

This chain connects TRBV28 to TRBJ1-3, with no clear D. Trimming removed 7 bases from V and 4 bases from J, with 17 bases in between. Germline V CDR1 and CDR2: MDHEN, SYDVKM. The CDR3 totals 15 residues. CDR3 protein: CASISNLRRGNTIYF. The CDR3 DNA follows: TGTGCCAGCATCAGCAACCTCAGGAGGGGAAACACCATATATTTT.